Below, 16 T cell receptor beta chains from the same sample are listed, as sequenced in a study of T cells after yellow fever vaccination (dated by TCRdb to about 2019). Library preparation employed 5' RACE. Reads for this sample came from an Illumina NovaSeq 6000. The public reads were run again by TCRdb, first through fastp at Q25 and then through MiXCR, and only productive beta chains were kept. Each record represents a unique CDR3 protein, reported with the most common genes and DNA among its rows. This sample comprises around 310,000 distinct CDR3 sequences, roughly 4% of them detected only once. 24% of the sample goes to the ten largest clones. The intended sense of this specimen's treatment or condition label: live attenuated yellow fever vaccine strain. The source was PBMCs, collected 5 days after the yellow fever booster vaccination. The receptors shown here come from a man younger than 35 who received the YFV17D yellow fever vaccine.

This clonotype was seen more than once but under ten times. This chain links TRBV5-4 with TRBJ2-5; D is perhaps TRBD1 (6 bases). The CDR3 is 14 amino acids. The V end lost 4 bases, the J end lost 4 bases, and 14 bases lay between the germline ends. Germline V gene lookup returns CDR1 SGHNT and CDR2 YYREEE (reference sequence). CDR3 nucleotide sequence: TGTGCCAGCAGCGACGATGGGGGCCGAGAGACCCAGTACTTC. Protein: CASSDDGGRETQYF.

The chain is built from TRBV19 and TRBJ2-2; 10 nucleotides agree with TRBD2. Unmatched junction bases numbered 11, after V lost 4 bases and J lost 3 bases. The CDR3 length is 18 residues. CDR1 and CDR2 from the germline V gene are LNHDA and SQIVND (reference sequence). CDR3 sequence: CASSTPLAGAWDTGELFF. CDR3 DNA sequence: TGTGCCAGTAGTACCCCCCTAGCGGGGGCTTGGGACACCGGGGAGCTGTTTTTT.

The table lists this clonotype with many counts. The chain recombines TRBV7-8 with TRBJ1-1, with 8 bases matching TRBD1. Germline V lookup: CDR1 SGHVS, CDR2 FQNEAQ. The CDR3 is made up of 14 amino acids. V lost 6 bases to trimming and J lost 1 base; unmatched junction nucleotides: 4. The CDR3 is CASSTGTGNTEAFF. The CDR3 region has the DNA TGTGCCAGCAGTACCGGGACAGGGAACACTGAAGCTTTCTTT.

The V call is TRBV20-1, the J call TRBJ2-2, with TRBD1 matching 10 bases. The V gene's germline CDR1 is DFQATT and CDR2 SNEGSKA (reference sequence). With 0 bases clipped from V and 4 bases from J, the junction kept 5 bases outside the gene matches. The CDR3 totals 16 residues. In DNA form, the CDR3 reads TGCAGTGCTAGAGATCCGGGACAGGGGTCCACCGGGGAGCTGTTTTTT. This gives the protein CSARDPGQGSTGELFF.

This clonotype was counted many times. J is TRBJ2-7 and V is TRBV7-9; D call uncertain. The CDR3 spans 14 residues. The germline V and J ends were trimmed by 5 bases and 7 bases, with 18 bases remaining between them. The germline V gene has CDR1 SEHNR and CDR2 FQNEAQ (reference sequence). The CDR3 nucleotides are TGTGCCAGCAGCCCCCCAGAAGGGCTACGGGAGCAGTACTTC. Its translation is CASSPPEGLREQYF.

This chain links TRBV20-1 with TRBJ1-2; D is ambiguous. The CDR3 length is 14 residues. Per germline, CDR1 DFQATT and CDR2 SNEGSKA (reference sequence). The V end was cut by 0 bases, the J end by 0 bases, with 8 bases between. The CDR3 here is CSARDWQANYGYTF. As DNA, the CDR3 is TGCAGTGCTAGAGATTGGCAAGCTAACTATGGCTACACCTTC.

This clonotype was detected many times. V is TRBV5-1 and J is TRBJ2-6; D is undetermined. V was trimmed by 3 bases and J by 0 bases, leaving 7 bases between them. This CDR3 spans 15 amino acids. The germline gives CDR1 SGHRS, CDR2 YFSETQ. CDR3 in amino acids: CASSSENSGANVLTF. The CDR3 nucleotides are TGCGCCAGCAGCTCAGAAAACTCTGGGGCCAACGTCCTGACTTTC.

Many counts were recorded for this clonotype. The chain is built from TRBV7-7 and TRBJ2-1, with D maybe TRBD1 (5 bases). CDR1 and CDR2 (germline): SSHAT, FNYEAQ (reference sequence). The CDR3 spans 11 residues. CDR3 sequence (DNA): TGTGCTTCAGCAGGGTCTGGTGAGCAGTTCTTC. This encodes CASAGSGEQFF.

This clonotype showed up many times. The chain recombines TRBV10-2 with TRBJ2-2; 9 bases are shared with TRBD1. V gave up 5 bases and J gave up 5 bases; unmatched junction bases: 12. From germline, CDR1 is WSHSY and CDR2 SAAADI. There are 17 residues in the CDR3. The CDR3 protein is CASSHRDRVTRTGELFF. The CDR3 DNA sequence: TGCGCCAGCAGTCACCGGGACAGGGTAACTCGGACCGGGGAGCTGTTTTTT.

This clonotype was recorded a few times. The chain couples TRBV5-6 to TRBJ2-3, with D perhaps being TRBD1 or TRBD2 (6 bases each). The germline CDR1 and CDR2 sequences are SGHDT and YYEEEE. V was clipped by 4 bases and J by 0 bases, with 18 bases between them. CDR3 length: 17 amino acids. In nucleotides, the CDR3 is TGTGCCAGCAGCCATATCAAGGGGGGCCTTAGCACAGATACGCAGTATTTT. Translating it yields CASSHIKGGLSTDTQYF.

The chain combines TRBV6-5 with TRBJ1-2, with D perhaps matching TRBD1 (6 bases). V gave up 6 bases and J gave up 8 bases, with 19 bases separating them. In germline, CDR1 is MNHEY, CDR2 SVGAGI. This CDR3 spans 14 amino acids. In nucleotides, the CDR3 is TGTGCCAGCAGCCCCTCGTCCGGGGGCGCCGGCTACACCTTC. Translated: CASSPSSGGAGYTF.

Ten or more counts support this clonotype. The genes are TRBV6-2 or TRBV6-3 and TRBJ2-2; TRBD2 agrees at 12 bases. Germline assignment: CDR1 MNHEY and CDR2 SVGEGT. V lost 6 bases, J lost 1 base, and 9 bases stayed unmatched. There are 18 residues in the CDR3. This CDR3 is CASSLSLAGGVNTGELFF. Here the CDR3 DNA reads TGTGCCAGCAGCCTCTCACTAGCGGGGGGAGTGAACACCGGGGAGCTGTTTTTT.

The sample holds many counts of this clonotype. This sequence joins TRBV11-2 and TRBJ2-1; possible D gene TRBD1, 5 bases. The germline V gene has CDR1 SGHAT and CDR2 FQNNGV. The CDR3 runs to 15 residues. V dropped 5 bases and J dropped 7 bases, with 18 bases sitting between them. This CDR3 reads CASSPKGGARNEQFF. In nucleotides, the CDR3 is TGTGCCAGCAGCCCCAAAGGTGGGGCGAGGAATGAGCAGTTCTTC.

The CDR3 coding sequence is TGTGCCAGCAGCCTTAACTACAGGGCGGACACCAAACTAGCCAAAAACATTCAGTACTTC. Translating it yields CASSLNYRADTKLAKNIQYF. The chain has TRBV6-4 and TRBJ2-4; D is possibly TRBD1 (6 bases). The CDR3 totals 20 residues. V lost 6 bases and J lost 0, with 27 bases in between. Germline V CDR1 and CDR2: MRHNA, SNTAGT.

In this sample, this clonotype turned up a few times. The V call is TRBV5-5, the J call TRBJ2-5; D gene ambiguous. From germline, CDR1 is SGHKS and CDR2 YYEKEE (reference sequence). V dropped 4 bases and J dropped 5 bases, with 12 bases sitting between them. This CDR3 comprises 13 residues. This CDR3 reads CASSRASAETQYF. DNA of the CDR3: TGTGCCAGCAGCCGGGCCTCGGCGGAGACCCAGTACTTC.

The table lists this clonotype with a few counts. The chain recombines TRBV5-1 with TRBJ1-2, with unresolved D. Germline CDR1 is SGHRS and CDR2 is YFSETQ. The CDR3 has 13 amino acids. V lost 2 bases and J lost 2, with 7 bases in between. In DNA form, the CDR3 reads TGCGCCAGCAGCTTTCAGGTGAACTATGGCTACACCTTC. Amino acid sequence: CASSFQVNYGYTF.